This TCR beta chain was identified in a study of early T cells in non-severe SARS-CoV-2 infection. Study background: Chains were unpaired, as sequencing was done on bulk RNA from unsorted whole blood.

Trimming shortened V by 4 bases and J by 0 bases, and 6 bases separated the two germline ends. The CDR3 sequence is 12 residues long. CDR1 and CDR2 from the germline V gene are DFQATT and SNEGSKA (reference sequence). cDNA molecules, individually, were tagged with unique molecular identifiers. TCRdb recomputed calls from the 5' RACE reads with MiXCR, one row per CDR3 protein. The sample holds 66,000 or so distinct CDR3 sequences, roughly an eighth seen once. The receptor's source is an adult who was a healthcare worker with PCR-confirmed SARS-CoV-2 infection or an uninfected control (not recorded which). Specimen: whole blood. The chain couples TRBV20-1 to TRBJ1-2; D remains unclear. The DNA of the CDR3 is TGCAGTGCTATATTAGCTAACTATGGCTACACCTTC. Translating it yields CSAILANYGYTF.